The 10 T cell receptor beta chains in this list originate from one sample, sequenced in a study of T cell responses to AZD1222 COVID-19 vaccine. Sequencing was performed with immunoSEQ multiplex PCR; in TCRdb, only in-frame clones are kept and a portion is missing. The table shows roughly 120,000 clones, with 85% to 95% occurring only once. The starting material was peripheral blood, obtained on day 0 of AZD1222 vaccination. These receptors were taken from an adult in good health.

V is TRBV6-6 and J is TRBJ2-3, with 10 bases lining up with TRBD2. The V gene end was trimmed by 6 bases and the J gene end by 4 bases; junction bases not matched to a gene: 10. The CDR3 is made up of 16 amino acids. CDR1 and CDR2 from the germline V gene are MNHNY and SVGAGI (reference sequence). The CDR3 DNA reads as TGTGCCAGCAGCTCACCAAGCGGGAGGGCCCCAGATACGCAGTATTTT. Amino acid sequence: CASSSPSGRAPDTQYF.

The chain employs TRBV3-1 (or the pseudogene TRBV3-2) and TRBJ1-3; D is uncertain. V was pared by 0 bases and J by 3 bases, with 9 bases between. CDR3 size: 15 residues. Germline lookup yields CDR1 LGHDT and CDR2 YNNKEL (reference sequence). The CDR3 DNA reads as TGTGCCAGCAGCCAAGACTACAGAGGTGGAAACACCATATATTTT. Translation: CASSQDYRGGNTIYF.

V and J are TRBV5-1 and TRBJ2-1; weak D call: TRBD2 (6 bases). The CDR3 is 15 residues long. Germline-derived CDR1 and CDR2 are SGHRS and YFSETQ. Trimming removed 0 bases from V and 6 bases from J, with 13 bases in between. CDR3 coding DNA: TGCGCCAGCAGCTTGGAACTAGCTACCGGCAATGAGCAGTTCTTC. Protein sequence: CASSLELATGNEQFF.

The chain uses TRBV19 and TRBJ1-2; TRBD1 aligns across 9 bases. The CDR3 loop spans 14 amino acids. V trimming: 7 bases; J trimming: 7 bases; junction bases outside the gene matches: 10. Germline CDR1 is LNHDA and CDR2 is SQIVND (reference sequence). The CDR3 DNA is TGTGCCAGTACTCCCGACAGGGGGATTGGTGGCTACACCTTC. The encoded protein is CASTPDRGIGGYTF.

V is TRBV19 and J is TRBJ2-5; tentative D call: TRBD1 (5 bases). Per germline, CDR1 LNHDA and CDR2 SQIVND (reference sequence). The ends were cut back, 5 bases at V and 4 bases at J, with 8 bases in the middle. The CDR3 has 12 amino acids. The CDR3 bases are TGTGCCAGTAGTTTTCAGGGAGAGACCCAGTACTTC. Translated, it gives CASSFQGETQYF. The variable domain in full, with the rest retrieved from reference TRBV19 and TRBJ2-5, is DGGITQSPKYLFRKEGQNVTLSCEQNLNHDAMYWYRQDPGQGLRLIYYSQIVNDFQKGDIAEGYSVSREKKESFPLTVTSAQKNPTAFYLCASSFQGETQYFGPGTRLLVL.

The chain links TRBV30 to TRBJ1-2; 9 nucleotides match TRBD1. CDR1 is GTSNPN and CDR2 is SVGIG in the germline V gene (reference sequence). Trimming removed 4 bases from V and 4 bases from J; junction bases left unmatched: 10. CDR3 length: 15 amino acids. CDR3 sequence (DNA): TGTGCCTGGATTCGTCCTACAGGGGGCGGCTATGGCTACACCTTC. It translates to CAWIRPTGGGYGYTF.

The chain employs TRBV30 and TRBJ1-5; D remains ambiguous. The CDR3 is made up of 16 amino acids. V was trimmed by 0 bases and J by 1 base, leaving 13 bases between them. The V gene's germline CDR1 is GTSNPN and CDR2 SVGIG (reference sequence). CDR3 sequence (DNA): TGTGCCTGGAGTGTAGGAGATTCGGTCAGCAATCAGCCCCAGCATTTT. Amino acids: CAWSVGDSVSNQPQHF.

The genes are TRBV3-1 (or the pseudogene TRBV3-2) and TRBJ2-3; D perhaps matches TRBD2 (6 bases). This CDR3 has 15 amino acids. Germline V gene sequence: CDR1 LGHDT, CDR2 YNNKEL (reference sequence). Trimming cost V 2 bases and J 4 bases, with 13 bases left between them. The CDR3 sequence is CASSQLTGASDTQYF. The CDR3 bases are TGTGCCAGCAGCCAACTAACGGGAGCATCAGATACGCAGTATTTT.

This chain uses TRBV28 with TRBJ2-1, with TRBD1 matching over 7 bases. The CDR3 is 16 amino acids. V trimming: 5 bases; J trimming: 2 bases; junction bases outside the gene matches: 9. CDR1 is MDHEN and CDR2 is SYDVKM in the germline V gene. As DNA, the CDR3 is TGTGCCAGCAGTACCGACAGGGAAACTACCTACAATGAGCAGTTCTTC. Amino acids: CASSTDRETTYNEQFF.

In nucleotides, the CDR3 is TGTGCCACACAGGGAGACAACTATGGCTACACCTTC. This translates into CATQGDNYGYTF. This chain links TRBV19 with TRBJ1-2; the D gene is possibly TRBD1 (6 bases). The V end lost 10 bases, the J end lost 2 bases, and 11 bases lay between the germline ends. Germline lookup yields CDR1 LNHDA and CDR2 SQIVND (reference sequence). The CDR3 is 12 amino acids.